These 13 T cell receptor beta chains originate from one sample sequenced in a study of blood T cell repertoires in COVID-19. Only in-frame clones appear in the TCRdb table, and some are missing; sequencing was by immunoSEQ multiplex PCR. Altogether hundreds of thousands of clones are present, roughly 90% being singletons, with the ten largest covering over 1.1%. The specimen sequenced was peripheral blood. The receptors derive from a woman aged 30 to 39 with active or convalescent COVID-19.

The genes are TRBV5-1 and TRBJ1-3; 7 bases fit TRBD1. This CDR3 is built from 17 residues. Germline V lookup: CDR1 SGHRS, CDR2 YFSETQ. V trimming: 1 base; J trimming: 0 bases; junction bases outside the gene matches: 7. CDR3 in amino acids: CASSLSDRYDSGNTIYF. CDR3 nucleotide sequence: TGCGCCAGCAGCTTGTCGGACAGGTACGACTCTGGAAACACCATATATTTT. Complete variable domain (other parts from reference TRBV5-1 and TRBJ1-3): KAGVTQTPRYLIKTRGQQVTLSCSPISGHRSVSWYQQTPGQGLQFLFEYFSETQRNKGNFPGRFSGRQFSNSRSEMNVSTLELGDSALYLCASSLSDRYDSGNTIYFGEGSWLTVV.

V and J are TRBV27 and TRBJ2-7; 8 bases fit TRBD1. This CDR3 has 14 residues. Trimming removed 5 bases from V and 3 bases from J; junction bases left unmatched: 6. Germline V gene lookup returns CDR1 MNHEY and CDR2 SMNVEV (reference sequence). This chain's CDR3 is CASSTGTGDYEQYF. CDR3 bases: TGTGCCAGCAGTACCGGGACAGGAGACTACGAGCAGTACTTC.

The chain employs TRBV27 and TRBJ2-7, with TRBD2 matching over 7 bases. Germline-derived CDR1 and CDR2 are MNHEY and SMNVEV (reference sequence). The V segment lost 2 bases and the J segment 5 bases; nucleotides outside the gene matches: 3. This CDR3 spans 13 amino acids. CDR3 sequence: CASSLGGVHEQYF. The CDR3 region has the DNA TGTGCCAGCAGTTTAGGGGGGGTCCACGAGCAGTACTTC.

The chain couples TRBV6-5 to TRBJ2-1, with 8 bases fitting TRBD1. Germline CDR1 reads MNHEY; CDR2 reads SVGAGI. The ends lost 5 bases at V and 9 bases at J; junction bases unmatched: 12. The CDR3 loop spans 15 amino acids. The CDR3 DNA sequence: TGTGCCAGCAGTAAGGACAGGGCCGCGACGGGTGAGCAGTTCTTC. It yields the protein CASSKDRAATGEQFF.

J is TRBJ2-5 and V is TRBV10-3; 9 positions match TRBD2. Germline V gene sequence: CDR1 ENHRY, CDR2 SYGVKD. With 7 bases clipped from V and 5 bases from J, the junction kept 17 bases outside the gene matches. The CDR3 has 17 amino acids. The CDR3 DNA follows: TGTGCCATCATGGACCCACTGGCGGGAGGGCCGGGGGAGACCCAGTACTTC. This translates into CAIMDPLAGGPGETQYF.

The gene calls are TRBV4-2 and TRBJ2-3; maybe TRBD1 (5 bases). Germline CDR1 and CDR2: LGHNA and YNFKEQ. The CDR3 is 17 residues long. V dropped 0 bases and J dropped 5 bases, with 18 bases sitting between them. CDR3 bases: TGTGCCAGCAGCCAAGATCTCGGAAGGGGTGCGGTAGATACGCAGTATTTT. Residues: CASSQDLGRGAVDTQYF.

The chain uses TRBV24-1 and TRBJ2-1; the match to TRBD2 covers 10 bases. Germline V gene data show CDR1 as KGHDR and CDR2 as SFDVKD. CDR3 size: 16 residues. Trimming cost V 4 bases and J 9 bases; bases outside gene matches: 11. CDR3: CATSDSYSGRAGEQFF. CDR3 DNA: TGTGCCACCAGTGACTCCTACAGCGGGAGGGCCGGTGAGCAGTTCTTC.

This clone was found a few times. The J gene is TRBJ2-7, the V gene TRBV4-2, with 9 positions matching TRBD2. V shed 4 bases and J 0 bases; nucleotides not matched to a gene: 4. Germline lookup yields CDR1 LGHNA and CDR2 YNFKEQ. This CDR3 is built from 15 residues. Here the CDR3 reads CASSLRTSDSYEQYF. In nucleotides, the CDR3 is TGTGCCAGCAGCCTTCGGACTAGCGACTCCTACGAGCAGTACTTC.

This chain connects TRBV27 to TRBJ2-7, with 8 nucleotides matching TRBD1. J gave up 7 bases and V 5 bases, and 4 bases lay outside the gene matches. The CDR3 extends over 12 amino acids. Germline assignment: CDR1 MNHEY and CDR2 SMNVEV (reference sequence). DNA of the CDR3: TGTGCCAGCAGTAAAAGACAGGGGGAGCAGTACTTC. The encoded protein is CASSKRQGEQYF.

The gene calls are TRBV5-1 and TRBJ1-1; 10 bases are shared with TRBD1. V lost 4 bases, J lost 0 bases, and 6 bases stayed unmatched. The CDR3 sequence is 16 residues long. CDR1 is SGHRS, CDR2 YFSETQ, per germline. CDR3: CASSQGQGNMNTEAFF. In nucleotides, the CDR3 is TGCGCCAGCAGCCAGGGACAGGGGAACATGAACACTGAAGCTTTCTTT.

The CDR3 DNA follows: TGTGCCACCAAGGGGGGAGGGCCCTCCTACAATGAGCAGTTCTTC. Its translation is CATKGGGPSYNEQFF. V and J are TRBV15 and TRBJ2-1; tentatively, D is TRBD2 (7 bases). Germline V CDR1 and CDR2: LNHNV, YYDKDF (reference sequence). The CDR3 length is 15 residues. The ends were cut back, 7 bases at V and 0 bases at J, with 13 bases in the middle. Drawing the rest from reference TRBV15 and TRBJ2-1, the complete variable domain is DAMVIQNPRYQVTQFGKPVTLSCSQTLNHNVMYWYQQKSSQAPKLLFHYYDKDFNNEADTPDNFQSRRPNTSFCFLDIRSPGLGDTAMYLCATKGGGPSYNEQFFGPGTRLTVL.

The chain couples TRBV25-1 to TRBJ1-1; tentative D call: TRBD1 (5 bases). CDR1 is MGHDK, CDR2 SYGVNS, per germline. Between the trimmed V and J ends, which lost 4 bases and 2 bases, there was a span of 11 bases. The CDR3 spans 14 residues. CDR3 in amino acids: CASSGTRGNTEAFF. DNA of the CDR3: TGTGCCAGCAGTGGGACACGAGGAAACACTGAAGCTTTCTTT.

J is TRBJ1-2 and V is TRBV30, with 10 bases fitting TRBD1. The CDR3 is 17 amino acids. The junction had 10 bases not matched to a gene; V was cut back by 0 bases and J by 3 bases. Germline CDR1 reads GTSNPN; CDR2 reads SVGIG (reference sequence). This chain's CDR3 is CAWSVLKGDRGDYGYTF. The CDR3 DNA reads as TGTGCCTGGAGTGTACTAAAGGGGGACAGGGGCGACTATGGCTACACCTTC.